The sequence of this T cell receptor (beta chain) was determined in a study of control samples from healthy donors and cancer patients. TCRdb's table, derived via immunoSEQ multiplex PCR, lists solely in-frame clones and lacks some. Of more than 25,000 clones listed, around 85% were seen once; the top ten hold 6.5% to 8%. Trimming took 0 bases from V and 4 from J, leaving 13 bases between them. Germline V gene data show CDR1 as LNHNV and CDR2 as YYDKDF (reference sequence). This CDR3 region has 16 residues. V gene TRBV15 combines with J gene TRBJ1-3; no definite D call. This receptor was obtained from a woman aged 60 to 75 with head and neck cancer. The specimen was PBMCs. The CDR3 loop reads CATSRERAGLGNTIYF. CDR3 nucleotide sequence: TGTGCCACCAGCAGAGAAAGGGCAGGATTGGGAAACACCATATATTTT.